The subject of this entry is one T cell receptor (beta chain). This entry comes from a study of human versus mouse CDR3 diversity and MHC coevolution. Germline CDR1 and CDR2: GTSNPN and SVGIG (reference sequence). This CDR3 comprises 14 residues. The V end lost 5 bases, the J end lost 4 bases, and 17 bases lay between the germline ends. Naive CD4 T cells, CD45RO-negative and CD62L-positive, were flow-sorted from PBMCs. Measured with immunoSEQ multiplex PCR; TCRdb has only the in-frame clones, and not every one. The profile covers 80,000 or so clones, with just over 90% appearing a single time and 1.3% taken by the ten largest.

Sequenced sample: naive CD4+ T cells from blood. Described subset: CD45RO-negative CD62L-positive naive CD4 T cells. The chain employs TRBV30 and TRBJ1-2; D is possibly TRBD1 (5 bases). The receptor was derived from a person aged 25 to 75 in good health. This CDR3 is CAWSGTGVFYGYTF. The CDR3 coding sequence is TGTGCCTGGTCCGGGACGGGAGTTTTCTATGGCTACACCTTC.